The clone carrying this TCR beta chain was detected once. This entry comes from a study of blood T cell repertoires in COVID-19. Whole-study context: Donors in the United States, Italy and Spain gave samples during acute or convalescent COVID-19. Nucleic acid was either cDNA or gDNA, and it came from T cells, B-cell-depleted T cells, or PBMCs.

The germline gives CDR1 LNHNV, CDR2 YYDKDF (reference sequence). The CDR3 loop spans 17 amino acids. Trimming removed 0 bases from V and 4 bases from J; junction bases left unmatched: 8. Original methodology: For nucleated cells, counts were estimated from reference gene primer amplification. Generated by immunoSEQ multiplex PCR, the TCRdb table keeps only in-frame clones and is missing some. The V and J calls and clone size were taken over from that table, and D and trimming were inferred from the DNA. This table has 30,000 to 40,000 clones, about 86% appearing once. The source of this sequence is a woman at least 80 years old with active or convalescent COVID-19. Source material: peripheral blood. The chain couples TRBV15 to TRBJ2-2; 7 nucleotides align to TRBD2. CDR3 sequence (DNA): TGTGCCACCAGCAGAGATTTCGGCGGCGGGGGCACCGGGGAGCTGTTTTTT. Translation gives CATSRDFGGGGTGELFF.